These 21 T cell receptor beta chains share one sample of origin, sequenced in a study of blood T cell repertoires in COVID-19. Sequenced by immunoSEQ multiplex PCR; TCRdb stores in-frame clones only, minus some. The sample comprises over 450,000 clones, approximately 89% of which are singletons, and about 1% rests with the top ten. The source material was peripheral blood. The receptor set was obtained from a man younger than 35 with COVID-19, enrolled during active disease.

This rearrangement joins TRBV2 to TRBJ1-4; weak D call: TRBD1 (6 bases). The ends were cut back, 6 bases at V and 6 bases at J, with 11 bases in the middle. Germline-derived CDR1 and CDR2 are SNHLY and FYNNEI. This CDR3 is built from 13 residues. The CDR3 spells CASSGGPYEKLFF. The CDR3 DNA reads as TGTGCCAGCAGCGGGGGGCCTTATGAAAAACTGTTTTTT.

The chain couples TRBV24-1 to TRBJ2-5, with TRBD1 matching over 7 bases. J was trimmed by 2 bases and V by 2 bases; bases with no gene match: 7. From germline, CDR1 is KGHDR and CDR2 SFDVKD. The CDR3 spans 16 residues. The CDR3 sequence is CATSDSDRTGQETQYF. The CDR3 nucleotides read TGTGCCACCAGTGATTCGGACCGGACAGGACAAGAGACCCAGTACTTC.

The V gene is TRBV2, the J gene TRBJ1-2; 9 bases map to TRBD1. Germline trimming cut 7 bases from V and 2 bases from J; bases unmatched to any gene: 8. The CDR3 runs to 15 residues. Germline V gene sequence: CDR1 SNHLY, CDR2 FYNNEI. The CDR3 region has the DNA TGTGCCAGCACCAGGGGACAGGGAGAGAACTATGGCTACACCTTC. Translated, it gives CASTRGQGENYGYTF.

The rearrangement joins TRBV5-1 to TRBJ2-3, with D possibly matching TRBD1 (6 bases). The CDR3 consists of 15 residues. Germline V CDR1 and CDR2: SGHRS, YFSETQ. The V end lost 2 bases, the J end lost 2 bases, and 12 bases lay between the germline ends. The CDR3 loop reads CASSLQGAPTDTQYF. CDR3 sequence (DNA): TGCGCCAGCAGCTTACAGGGTGCCCCCACAGATACGCAGTATTTT. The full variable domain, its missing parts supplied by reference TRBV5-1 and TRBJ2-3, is KAGVTQTPRYLIKTRGQQVTLSCSPISGHRSVSWYQQTPGQGLQFLFEYFSETQRNKGNFPGRFSGRQFSNSRSEMNVSTLELGDSALYLCASSLQGAPTDTQYFGPGTRLTVL.

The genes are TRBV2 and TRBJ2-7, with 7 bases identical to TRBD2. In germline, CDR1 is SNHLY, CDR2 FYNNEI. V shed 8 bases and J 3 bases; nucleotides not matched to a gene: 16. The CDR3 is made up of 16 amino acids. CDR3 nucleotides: TGTGCCAGCTGGAGTTTACGGGACTACCCCCACTACGAGCAGTACTTC. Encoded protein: CASWSLRDYPHYEQYF.

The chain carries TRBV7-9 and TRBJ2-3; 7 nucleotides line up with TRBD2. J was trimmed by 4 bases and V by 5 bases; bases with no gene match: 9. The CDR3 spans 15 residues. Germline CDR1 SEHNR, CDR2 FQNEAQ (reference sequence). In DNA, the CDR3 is TGTGCCAGCAGCCCCGGACTAGGATTCGCAGATACGCAGTATTTT. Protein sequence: CASSPGLGFADTQYF.

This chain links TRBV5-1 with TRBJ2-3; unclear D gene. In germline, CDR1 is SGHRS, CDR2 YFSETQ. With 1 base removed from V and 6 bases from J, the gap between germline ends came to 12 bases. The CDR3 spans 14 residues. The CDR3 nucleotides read TGCGCCAGCAGCTTGTTGGTTCGGAGCGATACGCAGTATTTT. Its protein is CASSLLVRSDTQYF.

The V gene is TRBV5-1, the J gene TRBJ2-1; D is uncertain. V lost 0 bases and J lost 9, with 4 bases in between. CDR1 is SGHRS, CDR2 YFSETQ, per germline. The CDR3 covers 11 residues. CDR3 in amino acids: CASSLGAEQFF. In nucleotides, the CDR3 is TGCGCCAGCAGCTTGGGCGCTGAGCAGTTCTTC.

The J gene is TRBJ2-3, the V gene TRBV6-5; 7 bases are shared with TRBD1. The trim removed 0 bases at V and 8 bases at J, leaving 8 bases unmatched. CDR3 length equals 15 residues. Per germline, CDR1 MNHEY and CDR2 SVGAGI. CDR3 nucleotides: TGTGCCAGCAGTTACTCTGCCAGGGGGAGAGGTACGCAGTATTTT. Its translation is CASSYSARGRGTQYF.

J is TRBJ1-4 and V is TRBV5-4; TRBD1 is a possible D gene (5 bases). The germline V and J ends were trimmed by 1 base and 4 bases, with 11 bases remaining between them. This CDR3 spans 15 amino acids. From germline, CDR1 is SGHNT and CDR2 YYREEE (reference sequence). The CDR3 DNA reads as TGTGCCAGCAGCTTGCTCCCCGGGGGTAATGAAAAACTGTTTTTT. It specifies CASSLLPGGNEKLFF.

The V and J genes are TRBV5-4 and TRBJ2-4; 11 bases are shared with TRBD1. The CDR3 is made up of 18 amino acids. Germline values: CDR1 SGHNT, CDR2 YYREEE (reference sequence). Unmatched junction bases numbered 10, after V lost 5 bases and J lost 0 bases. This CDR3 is CASSSRDRGALAKNIQYF. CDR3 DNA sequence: TGTGCCAGCAGTAGCCGGGACAGGGGGGCCCTAGCCAAAAACATTCAGTACTTC.

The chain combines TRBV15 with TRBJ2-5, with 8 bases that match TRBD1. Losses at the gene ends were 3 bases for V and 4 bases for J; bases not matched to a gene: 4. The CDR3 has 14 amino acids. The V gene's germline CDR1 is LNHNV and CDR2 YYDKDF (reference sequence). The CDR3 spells CATSRGTGGETQYF. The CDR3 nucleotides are TGTGCCACCAGCAGGGGAACAGGGGGAGAGACCCAGTACTTC.

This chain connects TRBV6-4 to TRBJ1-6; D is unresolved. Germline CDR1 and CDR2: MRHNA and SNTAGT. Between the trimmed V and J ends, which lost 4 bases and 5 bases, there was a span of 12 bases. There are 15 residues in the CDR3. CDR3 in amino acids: CASSGAGDNNSPLHF. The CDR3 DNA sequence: TGTGCCAGCAGTGGGGCAGGTGATAATAATTCACCCCTCCACTTT.

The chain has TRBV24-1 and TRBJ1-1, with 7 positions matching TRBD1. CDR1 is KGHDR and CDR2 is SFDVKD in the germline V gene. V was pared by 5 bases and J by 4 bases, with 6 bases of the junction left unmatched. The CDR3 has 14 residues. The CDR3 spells CATSASDRTTEAFF. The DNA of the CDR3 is TGTGCCACCAGTGCCTCGGACAGGACCACTGAAGCTTTCTTT.

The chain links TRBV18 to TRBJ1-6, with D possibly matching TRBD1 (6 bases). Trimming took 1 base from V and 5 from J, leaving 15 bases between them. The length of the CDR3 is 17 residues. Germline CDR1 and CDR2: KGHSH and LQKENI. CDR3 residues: CASSPRAGANNNSPLHF. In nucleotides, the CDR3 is TGTGCCAGCTCACCACGGGCGGGGGCGAACAATAATTCACCCCTCCACTTT.

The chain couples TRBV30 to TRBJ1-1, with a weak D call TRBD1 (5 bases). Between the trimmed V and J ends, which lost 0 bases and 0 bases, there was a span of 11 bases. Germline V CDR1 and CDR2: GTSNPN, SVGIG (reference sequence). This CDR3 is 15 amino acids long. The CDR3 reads CAWSVLAGLNTEAFF. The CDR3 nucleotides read TGTGCCTGGAGTGTATTAGCAGGGTTGAACACTGAAGCTTTCTTT.

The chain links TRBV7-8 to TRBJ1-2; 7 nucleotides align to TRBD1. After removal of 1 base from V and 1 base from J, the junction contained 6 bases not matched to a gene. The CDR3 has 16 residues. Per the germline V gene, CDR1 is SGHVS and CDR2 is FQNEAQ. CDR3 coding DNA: TGTGCCAGCAGCTTAGAAAGCCGGGACAGTAACTATGGCTACACCTTC. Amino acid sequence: CASSLESRDSNYGYTF.

The CDR3 here is CSVGGQVAGTGELFF. CDR3 nucleotide sequence: TGCAGCGTTGGCGGACAGGTCGCTGGCACCGGGGAGCTGTTTTTT. This chain uses TRBV29-1 with TRBJ2-2, with 7 bases that match TRBD1. Trimming at V came to 4 bases and at J to 4 bases, leaving 9 bases not matched to a gene. CDR1 SQVTM and CDR2 ANQGSEA come from the germline V gene. The CDR3 totals 15 residues.

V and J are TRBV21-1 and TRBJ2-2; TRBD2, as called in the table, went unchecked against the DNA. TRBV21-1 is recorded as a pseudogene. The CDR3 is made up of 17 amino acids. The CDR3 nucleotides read TGTGCCAGCAGCAAACCGCTTGGTACGAGGCGGACCGGGGAGCTGTTTTTT. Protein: CASSKPLGTRRTGELFF.

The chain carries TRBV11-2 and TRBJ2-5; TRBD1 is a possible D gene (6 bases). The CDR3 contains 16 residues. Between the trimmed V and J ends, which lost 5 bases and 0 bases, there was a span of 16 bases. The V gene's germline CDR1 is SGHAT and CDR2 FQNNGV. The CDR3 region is CASSPRQVLYQETQYF. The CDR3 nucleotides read TGTGCCAGCAGCCCGCGACAGGTTTTGTACCAAGAGACCCAGTACTTC.

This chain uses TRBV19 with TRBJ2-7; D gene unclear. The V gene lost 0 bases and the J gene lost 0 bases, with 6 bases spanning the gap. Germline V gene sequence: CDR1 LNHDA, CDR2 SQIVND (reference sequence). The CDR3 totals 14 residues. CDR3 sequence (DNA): TGTGCCAGTAGTATAGAACCGAGCTCCTACGAGCAGTACTTC. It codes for CASSIEPSSYEQYF.